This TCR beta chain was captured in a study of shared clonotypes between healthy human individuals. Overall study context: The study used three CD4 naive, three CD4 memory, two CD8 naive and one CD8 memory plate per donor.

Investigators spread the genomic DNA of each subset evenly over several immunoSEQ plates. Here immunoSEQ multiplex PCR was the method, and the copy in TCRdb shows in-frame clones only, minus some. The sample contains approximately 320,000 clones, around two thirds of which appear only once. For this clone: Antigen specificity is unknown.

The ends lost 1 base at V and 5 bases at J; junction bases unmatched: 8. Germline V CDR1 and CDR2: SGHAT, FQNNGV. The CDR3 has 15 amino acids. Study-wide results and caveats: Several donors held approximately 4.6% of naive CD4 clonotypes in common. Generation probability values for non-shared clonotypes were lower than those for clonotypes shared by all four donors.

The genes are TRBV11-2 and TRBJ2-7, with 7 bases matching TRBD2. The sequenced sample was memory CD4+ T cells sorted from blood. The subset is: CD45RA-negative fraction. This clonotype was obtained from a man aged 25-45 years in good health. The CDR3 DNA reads TGTGCCAGCAGCTTAGGGCTGCGGGAGTCCCACGAGCAGTACTTC. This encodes CASSLGLRESHEQYF. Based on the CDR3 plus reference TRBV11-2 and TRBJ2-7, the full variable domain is EAGVAQSPRYKIIEKRQSVAFWCNPISGHATLYWYQQILGQGPKLLIQFQNNGVVDDSQLPKDRFSAERLKGVDSTLKIQPAKLEDSAVYLCASSLGLRESHEQYFGPGTRLTVT.